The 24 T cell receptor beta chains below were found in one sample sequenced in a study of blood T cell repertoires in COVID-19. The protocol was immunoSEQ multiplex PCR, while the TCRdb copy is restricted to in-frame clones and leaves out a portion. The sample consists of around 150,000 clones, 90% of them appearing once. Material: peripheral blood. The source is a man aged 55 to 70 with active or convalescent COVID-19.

CDR3 residues: CASSQDLAKETQYF. The CDR3 coding sequence is TGTGCCAGCAGCCAAGACCTAGCAAAAGAGACCCAGTACTTC. The chain recombines TRBV3-1 (or the pseudogene TRBV3-2) with TRBJ2-5, with D perhaps TRBD2 (5 bases). Per germline, CDR1 LGHDT and CDR2 YNNKEL (reference sequence). The CDR3 sequence is 14 residues long. Trimming removed 0 bases from V and 3 bases from J, with 8 bases in between.

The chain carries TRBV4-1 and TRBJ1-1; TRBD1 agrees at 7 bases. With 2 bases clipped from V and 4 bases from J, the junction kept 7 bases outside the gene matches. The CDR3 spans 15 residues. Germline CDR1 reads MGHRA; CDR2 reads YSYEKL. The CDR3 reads CASSQMTGMGTEAFF. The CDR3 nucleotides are TGCGCCAGCAGCCAAATGACAGGGATGGGCACTGAAGCTTTCTTT.

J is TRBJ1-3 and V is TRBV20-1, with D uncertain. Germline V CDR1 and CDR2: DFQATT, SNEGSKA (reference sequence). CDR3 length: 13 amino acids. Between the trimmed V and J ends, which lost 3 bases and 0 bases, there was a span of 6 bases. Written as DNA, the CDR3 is TGCAGTGCTAGTACAGTCTCTGGAAACACCATATATTTT. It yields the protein CSASTVSGNTIYF.

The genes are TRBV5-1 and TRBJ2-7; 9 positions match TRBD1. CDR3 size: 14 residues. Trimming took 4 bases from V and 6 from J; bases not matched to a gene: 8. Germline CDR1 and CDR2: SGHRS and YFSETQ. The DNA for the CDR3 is TGCGCCAGCAGCCTTTGGGACAGGGTGCGCGAGCAGTACTTC. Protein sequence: CASSLWDRVREQYF.

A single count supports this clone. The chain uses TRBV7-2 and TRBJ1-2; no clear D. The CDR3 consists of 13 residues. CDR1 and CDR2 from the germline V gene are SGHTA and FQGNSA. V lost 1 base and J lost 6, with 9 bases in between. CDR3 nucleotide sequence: TGTGCCAGCAGCTTAGGCCCCACGGATGGCTACACCTTC. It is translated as CASSLGPTDGYTF.

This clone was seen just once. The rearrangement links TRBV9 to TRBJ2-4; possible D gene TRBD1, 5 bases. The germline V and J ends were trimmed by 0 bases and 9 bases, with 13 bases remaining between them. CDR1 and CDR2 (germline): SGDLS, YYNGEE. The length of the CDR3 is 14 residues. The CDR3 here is CASSVVAGSAIQYF. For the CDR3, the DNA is TGTGCCAGCAGCGTAGTCGCAGGGTCGGCCATTCAGTACTTC.

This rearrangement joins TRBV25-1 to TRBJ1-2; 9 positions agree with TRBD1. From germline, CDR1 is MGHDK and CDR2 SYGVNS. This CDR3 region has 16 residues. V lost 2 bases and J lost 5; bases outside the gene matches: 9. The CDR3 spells CASSEPGTGFNYGYTF. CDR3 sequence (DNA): TGTGCCAGCAGTGAACCCGGGACAGGGTTTAATTATGGCTACACCTTC.

The CDR3 reads CASSLAGGNEQFF. CDR3 nucleotide sequence: TGTGCCAGCAGCTTAGCCGGGGGCAATGAGCAGTTCTTC. The J gene is TRBJ2-1, the V gene TRBV7-8, with D perhaps TRBD2 (6 bases). In germline, CDR1 is SGHVS, CDR2 FQNEAQ. V shed 0 bases and J shed 6 bases, with 6 bases lying between them. The CDR3 has 13 amino acids.

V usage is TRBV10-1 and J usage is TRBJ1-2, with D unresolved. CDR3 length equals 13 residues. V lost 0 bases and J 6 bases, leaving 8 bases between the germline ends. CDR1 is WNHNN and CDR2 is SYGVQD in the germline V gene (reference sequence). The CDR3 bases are TGCGCCAGCAGTGAGTCGGGCAGTAATGGCTACACCTTC. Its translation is CASSESGSNGYTF.

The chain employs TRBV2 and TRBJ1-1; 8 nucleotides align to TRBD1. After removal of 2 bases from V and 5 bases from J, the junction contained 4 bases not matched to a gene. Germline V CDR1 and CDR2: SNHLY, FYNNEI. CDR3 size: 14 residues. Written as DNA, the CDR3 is TGTGCCAGCAGTGAAAGGACAGGGAAGACTGAAGCTTTCTTT. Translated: CASSERTGKTEAFF.

The CDR3 protein is CASSLGQRTRRSTNEKLFF. The CDR3 DNA is TGCGCCAGCAGCTTGGGTCAAAGGACACGGCGGTCAACTAATGAAAAACTGTTTTTT. The chain couples TRBV5-1 to TRBJ1-4, with D tentatively TRBD1 (5 bases). Per germline, CDR1 SGHRS and CDR2 YFSETQ. V lost 0 bases, J lost 0 bases, and 18 bases lay in between. There are 19 residues in the CDR3.

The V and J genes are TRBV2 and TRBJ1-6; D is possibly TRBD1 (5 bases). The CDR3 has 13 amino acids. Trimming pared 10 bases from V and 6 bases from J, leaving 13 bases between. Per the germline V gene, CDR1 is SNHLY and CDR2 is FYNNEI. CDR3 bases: TGTGCCAACGAACAGGAGAGTAATTCACCCCTCCACTTT. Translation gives CANEQESNSPLHF.

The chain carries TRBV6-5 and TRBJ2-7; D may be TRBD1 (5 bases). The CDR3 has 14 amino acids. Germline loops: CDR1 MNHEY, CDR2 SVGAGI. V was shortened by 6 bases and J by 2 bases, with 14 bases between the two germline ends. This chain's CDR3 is CASSSFRATYEQYF. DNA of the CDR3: TGTGCCAGCAGCAGCTTCAGGGCAACCTACGAGCAGTACTTC.

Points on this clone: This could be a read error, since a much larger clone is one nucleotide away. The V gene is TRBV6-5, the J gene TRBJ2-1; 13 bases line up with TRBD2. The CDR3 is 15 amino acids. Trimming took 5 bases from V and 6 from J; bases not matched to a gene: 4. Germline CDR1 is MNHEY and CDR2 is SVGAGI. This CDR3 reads CASSQTSGGGNEQFF. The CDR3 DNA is TGTGCCAGCAGTCAAACTAGCGGGGGGGGCAATGAGCAGTTCTTC.

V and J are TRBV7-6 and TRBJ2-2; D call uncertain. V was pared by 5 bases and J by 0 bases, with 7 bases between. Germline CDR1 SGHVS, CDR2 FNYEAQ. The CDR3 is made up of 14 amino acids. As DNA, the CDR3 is TGTGCCAGCAGCGAACAGCCGAACACCGGGGAGCTGTTTTTT. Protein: CASSEQPNTGELFF.

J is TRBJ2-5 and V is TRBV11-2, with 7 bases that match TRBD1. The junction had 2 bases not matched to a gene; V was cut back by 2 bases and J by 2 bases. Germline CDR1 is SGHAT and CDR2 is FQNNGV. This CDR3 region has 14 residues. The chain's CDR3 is CASSLRDSQETQYF. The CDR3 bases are TGTGCCAGCAGCTTACGGGACAGTCAAGAGACCCAGTACTTC.

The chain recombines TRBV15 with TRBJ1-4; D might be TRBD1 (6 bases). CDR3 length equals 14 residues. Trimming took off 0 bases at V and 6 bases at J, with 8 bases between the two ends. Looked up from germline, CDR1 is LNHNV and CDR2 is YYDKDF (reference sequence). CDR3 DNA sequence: TGTGCCACCAGCAGAGAACAGGGCGATGAAAAACTGTTTTTT. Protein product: CATSREQGDEKLFF.

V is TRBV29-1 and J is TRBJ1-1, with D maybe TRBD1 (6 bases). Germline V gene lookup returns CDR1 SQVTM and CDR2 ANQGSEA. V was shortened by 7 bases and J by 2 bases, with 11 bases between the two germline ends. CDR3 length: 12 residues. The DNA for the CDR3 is TGCAGCGACGGACAGATTAACACTGAAGCTTTCTTT. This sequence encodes CSDGQINTEAFF.

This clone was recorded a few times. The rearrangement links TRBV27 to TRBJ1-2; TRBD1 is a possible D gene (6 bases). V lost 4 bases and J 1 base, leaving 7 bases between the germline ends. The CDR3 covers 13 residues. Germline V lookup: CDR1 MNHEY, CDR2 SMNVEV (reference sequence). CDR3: CASSYRDNYGYTF. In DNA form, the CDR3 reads TGTGCCAGCAGTTACAGGGATAACTATGGCTACACCTTC.

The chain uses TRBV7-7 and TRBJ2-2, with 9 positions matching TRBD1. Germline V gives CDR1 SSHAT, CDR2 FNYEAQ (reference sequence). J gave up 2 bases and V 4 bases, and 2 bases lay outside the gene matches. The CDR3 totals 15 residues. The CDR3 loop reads CASSSGQGNTGELFF. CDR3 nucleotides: TGTGCCAGCAGCTCGGGACAGGGAAACACCGGGGAGCTGTTTTTT.

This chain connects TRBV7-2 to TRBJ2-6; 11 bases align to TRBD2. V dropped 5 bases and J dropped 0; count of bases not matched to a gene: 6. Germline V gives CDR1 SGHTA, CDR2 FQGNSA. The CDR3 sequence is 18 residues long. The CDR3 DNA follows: TGTGCCAGCAGCATTGCCGGGACTAGCGGCTCTGGGGCCAACGTCCTGACTTTC. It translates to CASSIAGTSGSGANVLTF.

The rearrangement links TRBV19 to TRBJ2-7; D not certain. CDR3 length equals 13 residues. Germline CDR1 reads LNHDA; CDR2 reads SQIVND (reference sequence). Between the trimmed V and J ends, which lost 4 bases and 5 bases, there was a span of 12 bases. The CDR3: CASSTLGEDEQYF. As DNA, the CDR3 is TGTGCCAGTAGTACCCTCGGAGAAGACGAGCAGTACTTC.

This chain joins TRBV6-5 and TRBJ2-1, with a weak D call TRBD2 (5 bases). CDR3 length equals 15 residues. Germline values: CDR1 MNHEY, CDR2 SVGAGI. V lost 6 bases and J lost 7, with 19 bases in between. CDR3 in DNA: TGTGCCAGCAGAGATCCTCCTCGGGGTGTGAATGAGCAGTTCTTC. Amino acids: CASRDPPRGVNEQFF.

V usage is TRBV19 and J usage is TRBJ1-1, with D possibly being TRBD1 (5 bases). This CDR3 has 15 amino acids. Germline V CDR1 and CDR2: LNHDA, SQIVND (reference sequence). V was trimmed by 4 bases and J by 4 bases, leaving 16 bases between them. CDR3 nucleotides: TGTGCCAGTAGTACGGGGCGTTGGGGGGTCACTGAAGCTTTCTTT. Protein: CASSTGRWGVTEAFF.